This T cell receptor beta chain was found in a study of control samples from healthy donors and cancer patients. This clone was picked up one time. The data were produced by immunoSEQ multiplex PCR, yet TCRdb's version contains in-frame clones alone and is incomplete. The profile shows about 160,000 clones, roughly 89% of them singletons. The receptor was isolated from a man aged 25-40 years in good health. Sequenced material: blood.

DNA of the CDR3: TGTGCCAGCAGCTTAGCGGGAGGTACCAATGAGCAGTTCTTC. Translated: CASSLAGGTNEQFF. V is TRBV7-2 and J is TRBJ2-1, with D possibly matching TRBD2 (6 bases). CDR3 size: 14 residues. V was clipped by 0 bases and J by 6 bases, with 9 bases between them. Germline V lookup: CDR1 SGHTA, CDR2 FQGNSA.